Listed here are 27 T cell receptor beta chains from one sample, sequenced in a study of T cell changes during pregnancy in multiple sclerosis (dated by TCRdb to 2018 to 2020). The library was built by means of the immunoSEQ multiplex PCR assay. Imported from immuneACCESS, the table was reduced by TCRdb to in-frame sequences with V and J called. These copies leave out some clones; in studies compared against another copy, an unresolved V gene accounts for under half, and the cause of the remainder is not known. The sample contains about 60,000 clones, 90% of them found a single time. The biggest ten clones account for approximately 6.5% of the sample. The material was peripheral blood, obtained in the third trimester of pregnancy. The receptors originated from a female donor in good health, enrolled as a control in a pregnancy study.

V usage is TRBV13 and J usage is TRBJ2-7; no definite D call. Germline CDR1 PRHDT, CDR2 FYEKMQ (reference sequence). This CDR3 is built from 11 residues. Trimming removed 3 bases from V and 6 bases from J, with 6 bases in between. The CDR3 here is CASSFNGEQYF. The DNA of the CDR3 is TGTGCCAGCAGCTTCAACGGCGAGCAGTACTTC.

This clone has at least ten counts. The chain has TRBV7-2 and TRBJ2-7; 13 nucleotides match TRBD2. Germline lookup yields CDR1 SGHTA and CDR2 FQGNSA. The CDR3 is 16 residues long. V lost 5 bases to trimming and J lost 2 bases; unmatched junction nucleotides: 6. The CDR3 DNA sequence: TGTGCCAGCAGCCCCAGTGGGACTAGCGGGACCTACGAGCAGTACTTC. It translates to CASSPSGTSGTYEQYF.

V is TRBV7-9 and J is TRBJ1-1, with D possibly matching TRBD1 (5 bases). The ends were cut back, 6 bases at V and 0 bases at J, with 17 bases in the middle. CDR3 length: 16 amino acids. CDR1 SEHNR and CDR2 FQNEAQ come from the germline V gene (reference sequence). The CDR3 bases are TGTGCCAGCAGTCAGGCTCGGGGGTGGCTGAACACTGAAGCTTTCTTT. Protein product: CASSQARGWLNTEAFF.

This rearrangement joins TRBV4-1 to TRBJ1-6, with 9 positions matching TRBD1. V lost 0 bases, J lost 7 bases, and 4 bases stayed unmatched. The V gene's germline CDR1 is MGHRA and CDR2 YSYEKL. This CDR3 comprises 16 residues. CDR3 DNA: TGCGCCAGCAGCCAAGATCGGGACAGGGCGAATTCACCCCTCCACTTT. It codes for CASSQDRDRANSPLHF.

The chain links TRBV7-2 to TRBJ1-5; 8 bases align to TRBD1. V trimming: 1 base; J trimming: 6 bases; junction bases outside the gene matches: 5. This CDR3 spans 15 amino acids. Germline CDR1 and CDR2: SGHTA and FQGNSA. The CDR3 coding sequence is TGTGCCAGCAGCTTAGAGCAGGGGGCAGGTCAGCCCCAGCATTTT. It encodes CASSLEQGAGQPQHF.

The V and J genes are TRBV29-1 and TRBJ2-1, with 8 bases aligning to TRBD1. The CDR3 totals 12 residues. Trimming took 7 bases from V and 6 from J; bases not matched to a gene: 5. The germline V gene has CDR1 SQVTM and CDR2 ANQGSEA. The CDR3 loop is CSGVQGANEQFF. CDR3 DNA sequence: TGCAGCGGTGTTCAGGGGGCCAATGAGCAGTTCTTC.

V is TRBV5-1 and J is TRBJ2-7; 13 nucleotides agree with TRBD2. The V and J ends lost 4 bases and 2 bases, in that order; junction bases with no gene match: 6. The CDR3 totals 16 residues. Germline V gene data show CDR1 as SGHRS and CDR2 as YFSETQ. In DNA form, the CDR3 reads TGCGCCAGCAGCGGAGGGACTAGCGGGGCCCCCTACGAGCAGTACTTC. Its protein product is CASSGGTSGAPYEQYF.

The V gene is TRBV19, the J gene TRBJ1-5; D not certain. The CDR3 extends over 13 amino acids. The V end was cut by 10 bases, the J end by 9 bases, with 19 bases between. Germline CDR1 LNHDA, CDR2 SQIVND (reference sequence). CDR3 amino acids: CATGLAGEGPQHF. The CDR3 bases are TGTGCCACCGGATTGGCGGGAGAAGGGCCCCAGCATTTT. Using reference TRBV19 and TRBJ1-5 for the parts outside the CDR3, the full variable domain is DGGITQSPKYLFRKEGQNVTLSCEQNLNHDAMYWYRQDPGQGLRLIYYSQIVNDFQKGDIAEGYSVSREKKESFPLTVTSAQKNPTAFYLCATGLAGEGPQHFGDGTRLSIL.

J is TRBJ1-1 and V is TRBV2, with D tentatively TRBD1 (5 bases). The ends were cut back, 2 bases at V and 6 bases at J, with 19 bases in the middle. Germline CDR1 SNHLY, CDR2 FYNNEI. The CDR3 is made up of 16 amino acids. For the CDR3, the DNA is TGTGCCAGCAGTGAAAGGCATCCCAGGGTCTCAGCTGAAGCTTTCTTT. Translation: CASSERHPRVSAEAFF.

The genes are TRBV25-1 and TRBJ1-1, with 7 bases identical to TRBD1. Germline assignment: CDR1 MGHDK and CDR2 SYGVNS. CDR3 size: 15 residues. With V trimmed by 7 bases and J by 5 bases, 13 bases remained unmatched. CDR3 loop: CASTSDRPFGTEAFF. The DNA for the CDR3 is TGTGCCAGCACTTCGGACAGGCCTTTCGGGACTGAAGCTTTCTTT.

CDR3 protein: CASSQAGAHEQFF. CDR3 DNA: TGTGCCAGCAGCCAAGCGGGAGCCCATGAGCAGTTCTTC. The genes are TRBV4-2 and TRBJ2-1; tentatively, D is TRBD2 (6 bases). V shed 1 base and J shed 8 bases, with 9 bases lying between them. The CDR3 is 13 residues long. Germline V lookup: CDR1 LGHNA, CDR2 YNFKEQ.

The CDR3 loop is CASSEAKRNPGTGSYEQYF. As DNA, the CDR3 is TGTGCCAGCAGTGAAGCGAAACGTAACCCCGGGACAGGGTCCTACGAGCAGTACTTC. V and J are TRBV2 and TRBJ2-7; 9 bases fit TRBD1. CDR1 SNHLY and CDR2 FYNNEI come from the germline V gene. The CDR3 is made up of 19 amino acids. V lost 0 bases to trimming and J lost 1 base; unmatched junction nucleotides: 13.

The CDR3 bases are TGTGCCAGCAGCTTAGATCTAGGGACAGGAAATGGCTACACCTTC. Its protein product is CASSLDLGTGNGYTF. The chain is built from TRBV11-3 and TRBJ1-2; 8 bases agree with TRBD1. Germline V gene sequence: CDR1 SGHNT, CDR2 YENEEA. The J segment lost 6 bases and the V segment lost 0 bases, leaving 6 bases of the junction unmatched. The CDR3 runs to 15 residues.

The chain is built from TRBV19 and TRBJ1-3; no reliable D call. Trimming took 3 bases from V and 1 from J, leaving 10 bases between them. Germline V gives CDR1 LNHDA, CDR2 SQIVND (reference sequence). The CDR3 has 15 amino acids. CDR3 protein: CASSISGGSGNTIYF. Written as DNA, the CDR3 is TGTGCCAGTAGTATTTCGGGAGGTTCTGGAAACACCATATATTTT.

The chain employs TRBV19 and TRBJ2-3; TRBD2 might be the D (5 bases). CDR1 is LNHDA, CDR2 SQIVND, per germline (reference sequence). The CDR3 consists of 13 residues. Trimming left V 6 bases short and J 6 bases short, with 13 bases between. CDR3: CASRPGLMDTQYF. The CDR3 nucleotides read TGTGCCAGTAGACCCGGACTTATGGATACGCAGTATTTT.

CDR3 coding DNA: TGTGCCAGCAGCTTAGCCGGGGGTGCAACTAATGAAAAACTGTTTTTT. Amino acid sequence: CASSLAGGATNEKLFF. The chain links TRBV7-2 to TRBJ1-4, with TRBD1 as a possible D gene (5 bases). V was clipped by 0 bases and J by 0 bases, with 8 bases between them. Germline loops: CDR1 SGHTA, CDR2 FQGNSA. CDR3 size: 16 residues.

The chain joins TRBV2 to TRBJ1-1; 8 positions agree with TRBD1. Germline V CDR1 and CDR2: SNHLY, FYNNEI. With V trimmed by 5 bases and J by 1 base, 6 bases remained unmatched. The CDR3 runs to 15 residues. Here the CDR3 DNA reads TGTGCCAGCAGTCCCCATGGACAGGGGAACACTGAAGCTTTCTTT. It codes for CASSPHGQGNTEAFF.

The chain carries TRBV5-6 and TRBJ2-7; TRBD1 agrees at 7 bases. The CDR3 runs to 16 residues. Germline CDR1 reads SGHDT; CDR2 reads YYEEEE. Losses at the gene ends were 4 bases for V and 0 bases for J; bases not matched to a gene: 10. CDR3 sequence (DNA): TGTGCCAGCAGCGAGCAGGGGGTCTACAGCTCCTACGAGCAGTACTTC. It yields the protein CASSEQGVYSSYEQYF.

The J gene is TRBJ1-4, the V gene TRBV5-5, with TRBD1 as a possible D gene (5 bases). Looked up from germline, CDR1 is SGHKS and CDR2 is YYEKEE (reference sequence). CDR3 size: 17 residues. Trimming shortened V by 0 bases and J by 0 bases, and 12 bases separated the two germline ends. The CDR3 nucleotides are TGTGCCAGCAGCTTGGGGCTCAGGGAAGCAACTAATGAAAAACTGTTTTTT. Translated, it gives CASSLGLREATNEKLFF.

The CDR3 DNA is TGTGCCAGCAGCCGACAGGGCCCCTATGGCTACACCTTC. Amino acids: CASSRQGPYGYTF. The chain couples TRBV5-8 to TRBJ1-2, with TRBD1 matching 7 bases. The V gene end was trimmed by 4 bases and the J gene end by 4 bases; junction bases not matched to a gene: 4. CDR1 and CDR2 from the germline V gene are SGHTS and YDEGEE. This CDR3 comprises 13 residues.

The chain links TRBV6-5 to TRBJ2-5; 10 nucleotides line up with TRBD1. The germline V gene has CDR1 MNHEY and CDR2 SVGAGI. This CDR3 comprises 14 residues. V shed 10 bases and J 5 bases; nucleotides not matched to a gene: 10. CDR3 in DNA: TGTGCCACCCAGGGGGGGACAGGGGCCGAGACCCAGTACTTC. Amino acids: CATQGGTGAETQYF.

This clone was counted a single time. The chain joins TRBV27 to TRBJ1-4; TRBD1 aligns across 7 bases. Trimming removed 8 bases from V and 0 bases from J; junction bases left unmatched: 3. This CDR3 is built from 14 residues. Germline V lookup: CDR1 MNHEY, CDR2 SMNVEV (reference sequence). The CDR3 here is CASRDRATNEKLFF. In DNA, the CDR3 is TGTGCCAGCCGAGACAGGGCAACTAATGAAAAACTGTTTTTT.

V and J are TRBV11-2 and TRBJ2-1; the D is unclear. Trimming took off 0 bases at V and 0 bases at J, with 18 bases between the two ends. CDR1 is SGHAT and CDR2 is FQNNGV in the germline V gene. This CDR3 region has 19 residues. CDR3 DNA: TGTGCCAGCAGCTTAGACCTGTACCGATCGAGTTACTCCTACAATGAGCAGTTCTTC. This encodes CASSLDLYRSSYSYNEQFF. Supplemented by reference TRBV11-2 and TRBJ2-1, the full variable domain reads EAGVAQSPRYKIIEKRQSVAFWCNPISGHATLYWYQQILGQGPKLLIQFQNNGVVDDSQLPKDRFSAERLKGVDSTLKIQPAKLEDSAVYLCASSLDLYRSSYSYNEQFFGPGTRLTVL.

The chain couples TRBV5-4 to TRBJ1-2; TRBD1 agrees at 8 bases. Germline values: CDR1 SGHNT, CDR2 YYREEE (reference sequence). The J segment lost 2 bases and the V segment lost 5 bases, leaving 8 bases of the junction unmatched. This CDR3 comprises 15 residues. This chain's CDR3 is CASSSRTGTNYGYTF. In nucleotides, the CDR3 is TGTGCCAGCAGTTCTCGGACAGGGACCAACTATGGCTACACCTTC.

V and J are TRBV4-1 and TRBJ1-4; TRBD1 aligns across 7 bases. The CDR3 loop spans 14 amino acids. The germline CDR1 and CDR2 sequences are MGHRA and YSYEKL. Trimming at V came to 2 bases and at J to 7 bases, leaving 4 bases not matched to a gene. CDR3 DNA: TGCGCCAGCAGCCAAAAGACAGGGTTTGAAAAACTGTTTTTT. It yields the protein CASSQKTGFEKLFF.

This clone has just one count. The gene calls are TRBV7-2 and TRBJ2-7; D remains ambiguous. The germline gives CDR1 SGHTA, CDR2 FQGNSA. This CDR3 is built from 13 residues. V dropped 3 bases and J dropped 1 base, with 7 bases sitting between them. This CDR3 reads CASSFSQSYEQYF. The CDR3 DNA follows: TGTGCCAGCAGCTTTTCTCAGTCCTACGAGCAGTACTTC. Variable domain in full (rest from reference TRBV7-2 and TRBJ2-7): GAGVSQSPSNKVTEKGKDVELRCDPISGHTALYWYRQSLGQGLEFLIYFQGNSAPDKSGLPSDRFSAERTGGSVSTLTIQRTQQEDSAVYLCASSFSQSYEQYFGPGTRLTVT.

V and J are TRBV9 and TRBJ2-1; 7 bases agree with TRBD2. Germline V gene sequence: CDR1 SGDLS, CDR2 YYNGEE. This CDR3 region has 19 residues. Germline trimming cut 0 bases from V and 0 bases from J; bases unmatched to any gene: 12. This CDR3 is CASSVGGGSGMGSYNEQFF. In DNA form, the CDR3 reads TGTGCCAGCAGCGTAGGAGGCGGGAGTGGAATGGGCTCCTACAATGAGCAGTTCTTC.